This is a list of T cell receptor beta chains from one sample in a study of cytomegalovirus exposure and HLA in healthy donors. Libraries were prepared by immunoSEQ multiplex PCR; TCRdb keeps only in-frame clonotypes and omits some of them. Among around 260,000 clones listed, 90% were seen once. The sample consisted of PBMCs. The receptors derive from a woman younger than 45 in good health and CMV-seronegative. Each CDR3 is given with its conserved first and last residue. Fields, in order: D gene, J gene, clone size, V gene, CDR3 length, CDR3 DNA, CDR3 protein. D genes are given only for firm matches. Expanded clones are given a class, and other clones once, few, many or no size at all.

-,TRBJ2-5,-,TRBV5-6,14,TGTGCCAGCAGCCCCTTAGTGGTTTCGGAGACCCAGTACTTC,CASSPLVVSETQYF
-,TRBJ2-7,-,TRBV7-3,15,TGTGCCAGCAGCTTAGGGCCAGACGCCGCCTACGAGCAGTACTTC,CASSLGPDAAYEQYF
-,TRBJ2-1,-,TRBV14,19,TGTGCCAGCAGCCAAAAAGCTCGGGCGACAGGGAGGATCTACAATGAGCAGTTCTTC,CASSQKARATGRIYNEQFF
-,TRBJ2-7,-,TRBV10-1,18,TGCGCCAGCGGAACGTTCACGGTCCCCGCGAGTCCGGGTTACGAGCAGTACTTC,CASGTFTVPASPGYEQYF
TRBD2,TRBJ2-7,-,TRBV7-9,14,TGTGCCAGCAGCCCGGGACTAGCGGACTACGAGCAGTACTTC,CASSPGLADYEQYF
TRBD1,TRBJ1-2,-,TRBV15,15,TGTGCCACCAGCGGAGGGACAGGGGGTCTCCATGGCTACACCTTC,CATSGGTGGLHGYTF
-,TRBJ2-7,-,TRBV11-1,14,TGTGCCAGCAGCTTTTTGGGGGGGCCCTACGAGCAGTACTTC,CASSFLGGPYEQYF
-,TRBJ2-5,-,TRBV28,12,TGTGCCAGCAGTTTATGGAGAGAGACCCAGTACTTC,CASSLWRETQYF
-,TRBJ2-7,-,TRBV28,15,TGTGCCAGCAGCCCACGATTCAGGTCTGTGTACGAGCAGTACTTC,CASSPRFRSVYEQYF
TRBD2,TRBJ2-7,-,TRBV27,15,TGTGCCAGCAGTTTCTCAGCGGGAGGCTCCTACGAGCAGTACTTC,CASSFSAGGSYEQYF
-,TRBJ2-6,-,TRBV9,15,TGTGCCAGCAGCGTAGCGACCTCTGGGGCCAACGTCCTGACTTTC,CASSVATSGANVLTF
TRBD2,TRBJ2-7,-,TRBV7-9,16,TGTGCCAGCAGCTCGGAGACTAGCGGAGCGCCCTACGAGCAGTACTTC,CASSSETSGAPYEQYF
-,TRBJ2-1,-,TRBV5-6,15,TGTGCCAGCAGCCACGCCCCTAGCTCCTACAATGAGCAGTTCTTC,CASSHAPSSYNEQFF
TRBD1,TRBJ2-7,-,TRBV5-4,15,TGTGCCAGCAGCTTGGGGGGACAGGGTAACTACGAGCAGTACTTC,CASSLGGQGNYEQYF
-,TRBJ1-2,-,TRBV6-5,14,TGTGCCAGCAGTTCTGACAGAAGTCCCTATGGCTACACCTTC,CASSSDRSPYGYTF
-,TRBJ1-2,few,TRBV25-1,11,TGTGCCAGCAGTGGGGTTTATGGCTACACCTTC,CASSGVYGYTF
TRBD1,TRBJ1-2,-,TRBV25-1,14,TGTGCCAGCAGTGAATTTGTCACAGGGGATGGATACACCTTC,CASSEFVTGDGYTF
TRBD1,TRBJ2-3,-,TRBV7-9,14,TGTGCCAGCACCGGGACAGGGATCACAGATACGCAGTATTTT,CASTGTGITDTQYF
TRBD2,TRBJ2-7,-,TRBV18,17,TGTGCCAGCTCACCAAGGGTTTTAAGCGGGATCCCCTACGAGCAGTACTTC,CASSPRVLSGIPYEQYF
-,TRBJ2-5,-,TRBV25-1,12,TGTGCCAGCAAAAGGGGGGCTGAGACCCAGTACTTC,CASKRGAETQYF
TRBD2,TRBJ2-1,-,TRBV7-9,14,TGTGCCAGCAGCGTGGGTCTCCGGGAGGATGAGCAGTTCTTC,CASSVGLREDEQFF
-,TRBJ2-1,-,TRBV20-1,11,TGCAGTGAACAAAGCGGTCACGAGCAGTTCTTC,CSEQSGHEQFF
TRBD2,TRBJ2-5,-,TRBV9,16,TGTGCCAGCAGCGTAGGTGGGACTAGCGGCCAAGAGACCCAGTACTTC,CASSVGGTSGQETQYF
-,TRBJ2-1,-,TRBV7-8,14,TGTGCCAGCAGCCCGGACTTAACCTACAATGAGCAGTTCTTC,CASSPDLTYNEQFF
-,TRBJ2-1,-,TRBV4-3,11,TGCGCCAGCAGCCAACAAAATGAGCAGTTCTTC,CASSQQNEQFF
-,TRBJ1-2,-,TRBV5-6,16,TGTGCCAGCAGCTTCAGACAGCCGCCGGGGCTTTATGGCTACACCTTC,CASSFRQPPGLYGYTF
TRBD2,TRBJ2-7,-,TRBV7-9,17,TGTGCCAGCAGCTCTCTGACTACTAGCGGGACGGCCTACGAGCAGTACTTC,CASSSLTTSGTAYEQYF
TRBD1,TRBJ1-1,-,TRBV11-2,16,TGTGCCAGCAGCTCGTACGCGGGGACAGGGGGCACTGAAGCTTTCTTT,CASSSYAGTGGTEAFF
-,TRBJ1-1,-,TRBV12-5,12,TGTGCTAGTGCGAAGATGAACACTGAAGCTTTCTTT,CASAKMNTEAFF
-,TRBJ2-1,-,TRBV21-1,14,TGTGCCAGCAGCAAGACAGGGTCGAGGGATGAGCAGTTCTTC,CASSKTGSRDEQFF
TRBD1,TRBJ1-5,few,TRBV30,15,TGTGCCTGGAGCCCTAGGGACAGCTCTTATCAGCCCCAGCATTTT,CAWSPRDSSYQPQHF
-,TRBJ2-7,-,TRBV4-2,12,TGTGCCAGCAGCCCTGACACGTACGAGCAGTACTTC,CASSPDTYEQYF
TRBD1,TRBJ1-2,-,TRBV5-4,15,TGTGCCAGCAGATCGCCGGGACAGGCTTATGGGGGCTACACCTTC,CASRSPGQAYGGYTF
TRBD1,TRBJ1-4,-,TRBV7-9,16,TGTGCCAGCAGCTCCCTCGGACAGGGGGCATATGAAAAACTGTTTTTT,CASSSLGQGAYEKLFF
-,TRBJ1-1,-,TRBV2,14,TGTGCCAGCAGGGTTGAGGTGACTGCTACTGAAGCTTTCTTT,CASRVEVTATEAFF
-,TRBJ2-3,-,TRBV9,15,TGTGCCAGCAGCGTAGAAGGGAGGAGCACAGATACGCAGTATTTT,CASSVEGRSTDTQYF
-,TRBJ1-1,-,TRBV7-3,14,TGTGCCAGCAGCTTACCAACCAGGAACACTGAAGCTTTCTTT,CASSLPTRNTEAFF
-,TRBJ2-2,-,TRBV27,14,TGTGCCAGCAGTGACGGGACCCTGGGCGGGGAGCTGTTTTTT,CASSDGTLGGELFF
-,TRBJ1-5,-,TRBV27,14,TGTGCCAGCAGTTTACAGGGATCCAATCAGCCCCAGCATTTT,CASSLQGSNQPQHF
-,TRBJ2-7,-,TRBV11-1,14,TGTGCCAGCAGCTTAGAAGACAGTCCCTACGAGCAGTACTTC,CASSLEDSPYEQYF
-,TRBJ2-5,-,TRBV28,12,TGTGCCAGCAGTTTAAGGGGGGAGACCCAGTACTTC,CASSLRGETQYF
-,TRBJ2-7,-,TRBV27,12,TGTGCCACTCGGACAGCTATCTACGAGCAGTACTTC,CATRTAIYEQYF
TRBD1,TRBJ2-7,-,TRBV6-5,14,TGTGCCAGCAGTTACGGAGGACAGGGTGGCGAGCAGTACTTC,CASSYGGQGGEQYF
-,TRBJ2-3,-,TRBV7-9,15,TGTGCCAGCAGCTCCGCTCTAGGTGACACAGATACGCAGTATTTT,CASSSALGDTDTQYF
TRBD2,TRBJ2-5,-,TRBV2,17,TGTGCCAGCAGCGGGGGAGGGCTAGCGGGAGTTCGAGAGACCCAGTACTTC,CASSGGGLAGVRETQYF
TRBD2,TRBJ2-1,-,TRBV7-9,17,TGTGCCAGCAGCCCCCCCCAGCGGGAGGGCCAAGGGTATGAGCAGTTCTTC,CASSPPQREGQGYEQFF
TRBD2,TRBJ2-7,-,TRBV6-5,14,TGTGCCAGCAGTTATGTAGCGGGAAGAGTCGAGCAGTACTTC,CASSYVAGRVEQYF
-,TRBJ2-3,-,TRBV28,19,TGTGCCAGCAGCAGTATCTTTTCGGATCTCGGGGGGCGCACAGATACGCAGTATTTT,CASSSIFSDLGGRTDTQYF
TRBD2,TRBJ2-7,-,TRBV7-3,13,TGTGCCAGCAGCTTAGGATCGGGGACTAGCCAGTACTTC,CASSLGSGTSQYF
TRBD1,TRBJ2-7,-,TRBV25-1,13,TGTGCCAGCACAGGACAGGGGACCTACGAGCAGTACTTC,CASTGQGTYEQYF